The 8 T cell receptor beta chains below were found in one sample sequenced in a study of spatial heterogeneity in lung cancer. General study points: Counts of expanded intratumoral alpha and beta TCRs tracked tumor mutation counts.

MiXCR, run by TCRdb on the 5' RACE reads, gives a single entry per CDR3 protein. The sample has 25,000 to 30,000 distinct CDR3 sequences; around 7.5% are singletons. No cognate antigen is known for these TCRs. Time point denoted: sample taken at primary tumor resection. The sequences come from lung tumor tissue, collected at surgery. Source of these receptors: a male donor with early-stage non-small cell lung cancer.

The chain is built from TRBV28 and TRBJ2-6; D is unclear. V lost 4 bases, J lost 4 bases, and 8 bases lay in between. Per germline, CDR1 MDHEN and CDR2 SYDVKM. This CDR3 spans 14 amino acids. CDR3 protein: CASSSPAGANVLTF. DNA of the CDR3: TGTGCCAGCAGTTCCCCGGCAGGGGCCAACGTCCTGACTTTC.

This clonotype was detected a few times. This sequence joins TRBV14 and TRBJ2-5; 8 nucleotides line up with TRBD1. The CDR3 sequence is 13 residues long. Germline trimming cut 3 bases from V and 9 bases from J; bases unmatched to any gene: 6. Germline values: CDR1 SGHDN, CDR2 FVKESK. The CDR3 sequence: CASSQGQGAAQYF. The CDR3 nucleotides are TGTGCCAGCAGCCAGGGGCAGGGGGCGGCCCAGTACTTC.

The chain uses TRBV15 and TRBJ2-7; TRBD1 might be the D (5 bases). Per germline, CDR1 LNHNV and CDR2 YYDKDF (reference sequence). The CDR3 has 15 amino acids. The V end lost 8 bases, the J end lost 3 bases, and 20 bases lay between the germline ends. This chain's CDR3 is CATQLDTVGGYEQYF. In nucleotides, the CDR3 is TGTGCCACCCAGTTGGACACTGTGGGTGGCTACGAGCAGTACTTC.

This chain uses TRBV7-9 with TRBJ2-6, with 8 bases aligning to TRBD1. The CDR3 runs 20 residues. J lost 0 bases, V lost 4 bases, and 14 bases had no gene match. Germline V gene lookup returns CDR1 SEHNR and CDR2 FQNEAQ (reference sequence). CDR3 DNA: TGTGCCAGCAGCTCACTACCGATAGGACAGGGAAGCTCTGGGGCCAACGTCCTGACTTTC. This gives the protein CASSSLPIGQGSSGANVLTF.

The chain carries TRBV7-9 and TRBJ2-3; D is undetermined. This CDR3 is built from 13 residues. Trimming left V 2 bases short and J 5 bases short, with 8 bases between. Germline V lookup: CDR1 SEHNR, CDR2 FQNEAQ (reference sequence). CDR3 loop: CASSLKGLDTQYF. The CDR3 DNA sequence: TGTGCCAGCAGCTTAAAAGGGCTAGATACGCAGTATTTT.

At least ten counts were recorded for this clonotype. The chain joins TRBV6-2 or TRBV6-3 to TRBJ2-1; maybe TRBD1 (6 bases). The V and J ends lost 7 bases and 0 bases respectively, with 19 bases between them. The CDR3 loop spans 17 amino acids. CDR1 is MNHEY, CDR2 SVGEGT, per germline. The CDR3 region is CASNLRGFSSSYNEQFF. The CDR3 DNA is TGTGCCAGCAACCTAAGGGGGTTCTCGAGCTCCTACAATGAGCAGTTCTTC.

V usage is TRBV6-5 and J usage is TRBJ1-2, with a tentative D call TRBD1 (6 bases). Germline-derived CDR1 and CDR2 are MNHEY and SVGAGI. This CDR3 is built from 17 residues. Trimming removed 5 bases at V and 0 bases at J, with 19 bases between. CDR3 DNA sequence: TGTGCCAGCAGTAAAAGACAGGCCTCCTCCACTAACTATGGCTACACCTTC. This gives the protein CASSKRQASSTNYGYTF.

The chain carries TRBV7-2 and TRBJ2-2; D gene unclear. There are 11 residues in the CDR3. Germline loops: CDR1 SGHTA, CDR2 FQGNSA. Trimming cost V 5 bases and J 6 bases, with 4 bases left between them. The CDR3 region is CASSLSGELFF. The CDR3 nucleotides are TGTGCCAGCAGCCTTTCCGGGGAGCTGTTTTTT.